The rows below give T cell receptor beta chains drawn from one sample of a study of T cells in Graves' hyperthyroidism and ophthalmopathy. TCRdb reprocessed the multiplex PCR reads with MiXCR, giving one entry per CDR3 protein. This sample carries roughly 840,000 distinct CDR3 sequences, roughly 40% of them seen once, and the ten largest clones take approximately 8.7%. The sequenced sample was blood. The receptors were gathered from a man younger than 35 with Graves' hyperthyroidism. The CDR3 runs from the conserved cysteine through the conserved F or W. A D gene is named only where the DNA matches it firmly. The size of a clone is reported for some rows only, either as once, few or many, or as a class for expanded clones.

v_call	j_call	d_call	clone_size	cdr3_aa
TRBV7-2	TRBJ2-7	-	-	CASSSGGETSREQYF
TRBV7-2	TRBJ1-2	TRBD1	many	CASSLYGTGLYGYTF
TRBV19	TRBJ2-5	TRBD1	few	CASSIDRDRGRWLETQYF
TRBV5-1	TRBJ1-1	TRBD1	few	CASGETGSRTEAFF
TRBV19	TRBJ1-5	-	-	CASSILAGLSEGNQPQHF
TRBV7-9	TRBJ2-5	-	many	CASSARQPQETQYF
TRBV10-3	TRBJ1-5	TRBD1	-	CATGTGDRPQHF
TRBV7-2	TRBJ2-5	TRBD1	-	CAAGTGGGQPQYF
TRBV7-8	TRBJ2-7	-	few	CASSLHAGGPSYEQYF
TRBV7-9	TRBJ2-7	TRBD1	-	CASSFAAGGGYEQYF
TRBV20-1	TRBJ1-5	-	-	CSASSMMGAQPQHF
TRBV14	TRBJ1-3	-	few	CASSLRDAGGNTIYF
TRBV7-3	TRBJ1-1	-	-	CASSLALGGPNTEAFF
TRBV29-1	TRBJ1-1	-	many	CSVVEGLNTEAFF
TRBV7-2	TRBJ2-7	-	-	CASSSPSGFPYEQYF
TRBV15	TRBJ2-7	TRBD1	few	CATSNRDSTYEQYF
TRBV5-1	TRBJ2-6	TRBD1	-	CASRPGQGVTGANVLTF
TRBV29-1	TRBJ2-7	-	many	CSAGASPTMGEQYF
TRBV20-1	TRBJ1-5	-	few	CSAMNGYYSNQPQHF
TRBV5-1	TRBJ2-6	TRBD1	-	CASSPLGQGANVLTF
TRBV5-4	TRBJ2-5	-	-	CASSWDPQETQYF
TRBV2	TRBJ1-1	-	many	CAKKKETTEAFF
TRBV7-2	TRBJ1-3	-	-	CASSLTSGANTIYF
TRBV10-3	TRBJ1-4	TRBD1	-	CAISRQGGEKLFF
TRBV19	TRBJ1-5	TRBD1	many	CASSDPGQDNQPQHF
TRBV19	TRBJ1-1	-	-	CASTQFMDAEAFF
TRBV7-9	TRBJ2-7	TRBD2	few	CASSPPRAGGSYEQYF
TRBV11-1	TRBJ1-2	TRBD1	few	CASSPGTGDIRGYTF
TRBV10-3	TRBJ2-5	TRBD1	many	CAISFGQDETQYF
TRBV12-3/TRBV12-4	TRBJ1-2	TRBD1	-	CASSFVEGAYYGCTF
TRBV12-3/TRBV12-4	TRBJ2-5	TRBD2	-	CASRIAGGPETQHF
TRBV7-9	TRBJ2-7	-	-	CASRRGSPYEQYF
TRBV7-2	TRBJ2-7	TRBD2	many	CASSLATSGAYEQYF
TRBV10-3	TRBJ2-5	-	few	CAAGGEQYF
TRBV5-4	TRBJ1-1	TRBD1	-	CASSNEEQGADTEAFF
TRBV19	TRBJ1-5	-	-	CASSMAGRGHQPQHF
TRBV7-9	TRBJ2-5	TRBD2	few	CASSSRAGGGETQYF
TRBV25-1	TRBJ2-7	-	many	CASSDAGNFYEQYF
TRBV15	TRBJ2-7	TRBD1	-	CATSRDPPRQGVTYEQYF
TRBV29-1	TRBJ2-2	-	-	CSAAEGAENTGELFF
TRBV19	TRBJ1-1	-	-	CASSIGQVLSTEAFF
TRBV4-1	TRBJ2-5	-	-	CASSRTGTRETQYF
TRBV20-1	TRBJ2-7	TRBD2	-	CSGSRLAGAYEQYF
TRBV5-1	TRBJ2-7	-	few	CASSPGDGSSYEQYF
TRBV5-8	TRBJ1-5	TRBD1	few	CASSFEGQGWQPQHF
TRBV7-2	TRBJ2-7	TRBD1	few	CASSARGDRAYEQYF
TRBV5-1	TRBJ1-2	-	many	CASSIQDSRGLSYTF
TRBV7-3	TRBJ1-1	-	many	CASSLGGGAEAFF
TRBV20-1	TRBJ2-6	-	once	CSAPNWGGATGANVLTF
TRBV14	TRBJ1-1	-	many	CASSQGVNRNTEAFF
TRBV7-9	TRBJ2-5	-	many	CASSLEASQGRETQYF
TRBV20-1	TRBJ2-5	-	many	CSARDPRQGEETQYF
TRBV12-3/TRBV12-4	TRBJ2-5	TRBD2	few	CASTPTSGGLETQYF